What follows describes a single T cell receptor beta chain. The antigen is not known. The length of the CDR3 is 11 residues. The sample originates from a study of blood T cells in healthy people across ages. Study summary: When template switching was applied, about one barcoded beta molecule was captured per two T cells. General study points: Among long-lived donors, naive CD4+ cells were more numerous and diversity higher than in aged donors.

The use of a sample-barcoded 5' primer and a J-beta primer mix characterized a second PCR of roughly 6 to 11 cycles. TCRdb independently ran MiXCR on the 5' RACE reads; one entry per CDR3 protein. Of about 280,000 distinct CDR3 sequences in the sample, roughly 26% are singletons; the top ten hold 29%. The sample, 9 to 10 milliliters of peripheral blood, was drawn from each donor. Whenever a sample was processed, at least 6 million PBMCs were isolated. The genes are TRBV21-1 and TRBJ1-6. TRBV21-1 is marked as a pseudogene. Sequencing used blood. The receptor was derived from a woman in her seventies in good health. CDR3 nucleotides: TGTGCCAGCAGCCCTAGGAACAGTCTCCACTTT. Protein sequence: CASSPRNSLHF.